This T cell receptor beta chain was identified during a study of CD8+CD57+ T cells in acquired aplastic anemia. Study at large: Sorted CD4+ and CD8+ cell DNA averaged approximately 3.4 ug. There were about 10.8 million reads, on average, for CD4+ cells from healthy donors.

The study, taken as a whole, reports: About 29 CD8+ CDR3 sequences occurred in both the patients and the controls. The study found no significant CD8+ Simpson's diversity difference between patients and controls.

A word on this clonotype: The target antigen is unknown. One junction end does not reproduce the germline sequence, and a read error may be involved.

This CDR3 has 12 amino acids. CDR1 SQVTM and CDR2 ANQGSEA come from the germline V gene. Genomic DNA, serving as template, underwent TCR beta VDJ and CDR3 profiling. MiXCR, run by TCRdb on the reads, gives a single entry per CDR3 protein. Among hundreds of thousands of distinct CDR3 sequences listed, approximately 70% were seen once. The sequenced sample consisted of sorted CD4+, CD8+, or CD8+CD57+ T cells (not recorded which) from PBMCs. The chain carries TRBV29-1 and TRBJ1-4; D not resolved. This sequence was found in a human donor in good health, serving as a control. This chain's CDR3 is CSGAEDYNTLSF. CDR3 nucleotide sequence: TGCAGCGGCGCTGAGGACTATAACACACTATCTTTT.